The rows below give T cell receptor beta chains drawn from one sample of a study of monozygotic twins with inflammatory bowel disease. Each CDR3 protein gets one entry in TCRdb, which reprocessed the 5' RACE reads and gives no DNA. With around 370,000 distinct CDR3 sequences in the sample, the ten largest clones hold just over 2.5%. The sample comprised blood. The receptor set was obtained from a human donor with ulcerative colitis or Crohn's disease, or a healthy co-twin of an affected twin (not recorded which). The CDR3 runs from the conserved cysteine through the conserved F or W. Fields, in order: V gene, J gene, CDR3 protein.

V: TRBV20-1
J: TRBJ2-1
CDR3: CSANGLAGVREQFF

V: TRBV4-3
J: TRBJ1-1
CDR3: CASSQGTGRMNTEAFF

V: TRBV6-1
J: TRBJ2-7
CDR3: CASRWDRGYEQYF

V: TRBV7-3
J: TRBJ2-5
CDR3: CASSLMGIGSKETQYF

V: TRBV6-5
J: TRBJ1-1
CDR3: CASSYSGGGTEAFF

V: TRBV6-2/TRBV6-3
J: TRBJ2-7
CDR3: CASRTGSFYEQYF

V: TRBV19
J: TRBJ2-7
CDR3: CASSTRPGQGSHEQYF

V: TRBV5-1
J: TRBJ2-7
CDR3: CASSPRDRGGEQYF

V: TRBV5-1
J: TRBJ1-5
CDR3: CASSLAGQDHQPQHF

V: TRBV21-1
J: TRBJ2-3
CDR3: CASSPWEGLPFTDTQYF

V: TRBV29-1
J: TRBJ1-4
CDR3: CSVGGATNEKLFF

V: TRBV10-3
J: TRBJ1-1
CDR3: CAISESALTEAFF

V: TRBV20-1
J: TRBJ2-7
CDR3: CSAAHANSRAYEQYF

V: TRBV7-9
J: TRBJ2-5
CDR3: CASSRTSGETQYF

V: TRBV18
J: TRBJ2-5
CDR3: CASSPYWTGSQETQYF

V: TRBV5-1
J: TRBJ1-1
CDR3: CASSLAPGAIEAFF

V: TRBV10-3
J: TRBJ2-7
CDR3: CAISESTPFPQARHEQYF

V: TRBV3-1
J: TRBJ1-2
CDR3: CASSQPGGEVYGYTF

V: TRBV5-6
J: TRBJ2-7
CDR3: CASRGHGFYEQYF

V: TRBV5-1
J: TRBJ1-2
CDR3: CASSFRGPNYGYTF

V: TRBV14
J: TRBJ2-7
CDR3: CASSQDWTNSYEQYF

V: TRBV18
J: TRBJ1-5
CDR3: CASSPLPGGASNQPQHF

V: TRBV30
J: TRBJ2-1
CDR3: CAWRRTGQPNNEQFF

V: TRBV12-5
J: TRBJ2-2
CDR3: CASGRGQNTGELFF

V: TRBV6-1
J: TRBJ2-7
CDR3: CASRSTRGSSSYEQYF

V: TRBV18
J: TRBJ2-7
CDR3: CASSPQGMPGYEQYF

V: TRBV10-3
J: TRBJ2-7
CDR3: CAISDPSGSYEQYF

V: TRBV7-9
J: TRBJ2-2
CDR3: CASSLTGLDSGELFF